What follows are 18 T cell receptor beta chains derived from one specimen sequenced in a study of Ad26.COV2.S vaccination and SARS-CoV-2 variants. Some clones are missing from TCRdb's copy, which holds only in-frame ones; the method was immunoSEQ multiplex PCR. The sample lists about 680,000 clones, 89% occurring once. Treatment denoted: some 20 received Ad26.COV2.S at low or high dose, single or two shots; 5 received placebo; per-sample allocation not given. Each sample was drawn 63 days after the first injection (of vaccine or placebo). Here the sequenced sample was peripheral blood, taken in a trial of Ad26.COV2.S vaccine versus placebo. The receptors were gathered from a person aged 18 to 59 who received the Ad26.COV2.S COVID-19 vaccine or a placebo.

V usage is TRBV29-1 and J usage is TRBJ1-3; D is ambiguous. The V end lost 7 bases, the J end lost 0 bases, and 10 bases lay between the germline ends. The CDR3 consists of 13 residues. CDR1 and CDR2 (germline): SQVTM, ANQGSEA. Here the CDR3 reads CSARRSSGNTIYF. The CDR3 nucleotides are TGCAGCGCTCGCAGGTCCTCTGGAAACACCATATATTTT.

The rearrangement joins TRBV18 to TRBJ1-5; TRBD1 matches at 7 bases. The CDR3 sequence is 12 residues long. CDR1 KGHSH and CDR2 LQKENI come from the germline V gene. Trimming cost V 6 bases and J 9 bases; bases outside gene matches: 5. The CDR3 DNA is TGTGCCAGCTCTCCGACAGGGTCGCCCCAGCATTTT. Its protein product is CASSPTGSPQHF.

The chain recombines TRBV30 with TRBJ1-5; D is undetermined. V was pared by 0 bases and J by 9 bases, with 12 bases between. This CDR3 comprises 13 residues. CDR1 is GTSNPN and CDR2 is SVGIG in the germline V gene (reference sequence). CDR3 nucleotides: TGTGCCTGGAGTGTAGGGAGAAGCCGGCCCCAGCATTTT. This sequence encodes CAWSVGRSRPQHF.

The chain employs TRBV7-9 and TRBJ1-4; 10 bases line up with TRBD1. CDR3 length: 16 amino acids. Germline V gene sequence: CDR1 SEHNR, CDR2 FQNEAQ (reference sequence). After removal of 6 bases from V and 2 bases from J, the junction contained 6 bases not matched to a gene. CDR3 in DNA: TGTGCCAGCAGTCGGACAGGGGGGACGACTAATGAAAAACTGTTTTTT. It yields the protein CASSRTGGTTNEKLFF.

The chain carries TRBV24-1 and TRBJ2-1, with 9 bases that match TRBD1. Germline trimming cut 7 bases from V and 8 bases from J; bases unmatched to any gene: 5. The CDR3 sequence is 13 residues long. Germline V CDR1 and CDR2: KGHDR, SFDVKD. The CDR3 sequence is CATSHRDRDEQFF. The CDR3 bases are TGTGCCACCAGCCACCGGGACAGGGATGAGCAGTTCTTC.

The V and J genes are TRBV7-9 and TRBJ2-5; 9 bases align to TRBD2. Trimming at V came to 3 bases and at J to 2 bases, leaving 10 bases not matched to a gene. This CDR3 contains 17 residues. Germline V lookup: CDR1 SEHNR, CDR2 FQNEAQ (reference sequence). CDR3 amino acids: CASSFPLAGAGQETQYF. The CDR3 DNA reads TGTGCCAGCAGCTTTCCCTTAGCGGGGGCCGGTCAAGAGACCCAGTACTTC.

This chain joins TRBV7-2 and TRBJ1-2, with 10 bases aligning to TRBD1. Trimming cost V 5 bases and J 8 bases; bases outside gene matches: 11. From germline, CDR1 is SGHTA and CDR2 FQGNSA. The CDR3 is 15 amino acids. Here the CDR3 DNA reads TGTGCCAGCAGCCCCTCCGGACAGGGGGTCGGCGGCTACACCTTC. Its translation is CASSPSGQGVGGYTF. Full variable domain (missing parts from reference TRBV7-2 and TRBJ1-2): GAGVSQSPSNKVTEKGKDVELRCDPISGHTALYWYRQSLGQGLEFLIYFQGNSAPDKSGLPSDRFSAERTGGSVSTLTIQRTQQEDSAVYLCASSPSGQGVGGYTFGSGTRLTVV.

The gene calls are TRBV2 and TRBJ2-7; D is undetermined. The CDR3 contains 13 residues. Germline-derived CDR1 and CDR2 are SNHLY and FYNNEI. V was trimmed by 2 bases and J by 6 bases, leaving 11 bases between them. In DNA form, the CDR3 reads TGTGCCAGCAGTGAACCCCCGCCCCTCGAGCAGTACTTC. As protein: CASSEPPPLEQYF.

The rearrangement links TRBV10-2 to TRBJ2-7, with D possibly matching TRBD1 (5 bases). The germline V gene encodes CDR1 WSHSY and CDR2 SAAADI. CDR3 size: 14 residues. The V and J ends lost 5 bases and 2 bases respectively, with 13 bases between them. The CDR3 coding sequence is TGCGCCAGCAGTTCCTCCGCAGGGCCCTACGAGCAGTACTTC. The encoded protein is CASSSSAGPYEQYF.

The V and J genes are TRBV30 and TRBJ1-1; 7 bases align to TRBD1. The germline gives CDR1 GTSNPN, CDR2 SVGIG (reference sequence). This CDR3 has 14 amino acids. V lost 0 bases to trimming and J lost 9 bases; unmatched junction nucleotides: 10. The CDR3 loop reads CAWSVRGGVMKAFF. The DNA for the CDR3 is TGTGCCTGGAGTGTACGAGGGGGCGTCATGAAAGCTTTCTTT.

The J gene is TRBJ2-1, the V gene TRBV4-2, with 10 bases lining up with TRBD2. The V gene's germline CDR1 is LGHNA and CDR2 YNFKEQ. The ends lost 3 bases at V and 8 bases at J; junction bases unmatched: 7. The CDR3 loop spans 15 amino acids. The CDR3 loop reads CASSQGASGSDEQFF. In DNA, the CDR3 is TGTGCCAGCAGCCAGGGGGCTAGCGGGAGCGATGAGCAGTTCTTC.

This rearrangement joins TRBV27 to TRBJ2-4; the match to TRBD2 covers 9 bases. The germline CDR1 and CDR2 sequences are MNHEY and SMNVEV (reference sequence). V lost 8 bases to trimming and J lost 2 bases; unmatched junction nucleotides: 4. This CDR3 comprises 14 residues. CDR3 DNA: TGTGCCAGCGAGGCGGGGGGGACCAAAAACATTCAGTACTTC. It specifies CASEAGGTKNIQYF.

This CDR3 is CASSPLSNFDSPLHF. The CDR3 DNA is TGTGCCAGCTCACCACTCTCTAACTTCGATTCACCCCTCCACTTT. J is TRBJ1-6 and V is TRBV18; D not resolved. The CDR3 covers 15 residues. V gave up 1 base and J gave up 8 bases, with 12 bases separating them. The V gene's germline CDR1 is KGHSH and CDR2 LQKENI.

This chain links TRBV3-1 (or the pseudogene TRBV3-2) with TRBJ1-6; D gene uncertain. The V end was cut by 2 bases, the J end by 7 bases, with 18 bases between. Germline V gene sequence: CDR1 LGHDT, CDR2 YNNKEL (reference sequence). This CDR3 is 17 amino acids long. CDR3 in amino acids: CASSQQLTPTANSPLHF. The CDR3 coding sequence is TGTGCCAGCAGCCAACAGTTGACACCGACGGCGAATTCACCCCTCCACTTT.

Here the CDR3 DNA reads TGTGCCAGCCTGTACGGATCGGGGGTACACGAGCAGTACTTC. Amino acids: CASLYGSGVHEQYF. V is TRBV2 and J is TRBJ2-7, with D perhaps matching TRBD2 (6 bases). Trimming left V 8 bases short and J 5 bases short, with 19 bases between. The CDR3 consists of 14 residues. The germline V gene encodes CDR1 SNHLY and CDR2 FYNNEI.

The chain couples TRBV27 to TRBJ1-2; D uncertain. Germline V gene lookup returns CDR1 MNHEY and CDR2 SMNVEV (reference sequence). This CDR3 region has 14 residues. V lost 6 bases and J lost 4, with 15 bases in between. CDR3 region: CASRSLRERYGYTF. CDR3 in DNA: TGTGCCAGCAGATCCCTTAGGGAGCGCTATGGCTACACCTTC.

J is TRBJ1-2 and V is TRBV18, with D possibly matching TRBD1 (6 bases). V dropped 3 bases and J dropped 2 bases, with 13 bases sitting between them. The CDR3 has 15 residues. The germline V gene encodes CDR1 KGHSH and CDR2 LQKENI. CDR3 sequence (DNA): TGTGCCAGCTCACCCCTAATGGGGGCCAACTATGGCTACACCTTC. This gives the protein CASSPLMGANYGYTF.

The genes are TRBV5-1 and TRBJ2-7, with 7 nucleotides matching TRBD1. After removal of 7 bases from V and 2 bases from J, the junction contained 9 bases not matched to a gene. This CDR3 contains 14 residues. Per germline, CDR1 SGHRS and CDR2 YFSETQ. The CDR3 DNA is TGCGCCAGCGGACAGACAGGGCTCCCCTACGAGCAGTACTTC. This sequence encodes CASGQTGLPYEQYF.